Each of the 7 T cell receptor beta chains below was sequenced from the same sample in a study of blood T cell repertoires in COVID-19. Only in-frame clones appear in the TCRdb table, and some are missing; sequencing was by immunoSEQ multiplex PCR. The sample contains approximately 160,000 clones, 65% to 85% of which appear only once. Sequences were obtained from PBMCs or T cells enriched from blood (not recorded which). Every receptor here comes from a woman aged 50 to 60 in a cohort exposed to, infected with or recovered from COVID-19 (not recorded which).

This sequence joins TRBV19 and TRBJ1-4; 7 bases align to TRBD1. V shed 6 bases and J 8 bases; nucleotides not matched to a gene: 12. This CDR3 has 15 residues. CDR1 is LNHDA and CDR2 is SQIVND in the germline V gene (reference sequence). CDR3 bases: TGTGCCAGTAGGGGGCGACAGGGCAGTACCGAAAAACTGTTTTTT. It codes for CASRGRQGSTEKLFF.

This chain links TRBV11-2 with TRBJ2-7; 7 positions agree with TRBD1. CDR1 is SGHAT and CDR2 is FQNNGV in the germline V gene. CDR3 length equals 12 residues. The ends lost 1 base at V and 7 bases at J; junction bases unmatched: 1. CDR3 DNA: TGTGCCAGCAGCTTAGCACAGGGGGAGCAGTACTTC. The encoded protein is CASSLAQGEQYF.

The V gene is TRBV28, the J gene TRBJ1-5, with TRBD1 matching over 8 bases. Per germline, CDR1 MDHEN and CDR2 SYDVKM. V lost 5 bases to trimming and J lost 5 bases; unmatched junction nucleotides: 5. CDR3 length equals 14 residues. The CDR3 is CASSQTGVYQPQHF. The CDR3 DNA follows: TGTGCCAGCAGTCAGACAGGGGTCTATCAGCCCCAGCATTTT.

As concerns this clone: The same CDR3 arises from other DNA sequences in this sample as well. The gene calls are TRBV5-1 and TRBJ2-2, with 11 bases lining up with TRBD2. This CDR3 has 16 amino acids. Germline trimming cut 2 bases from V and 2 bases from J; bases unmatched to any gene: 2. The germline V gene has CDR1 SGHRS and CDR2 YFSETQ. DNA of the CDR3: TGCGCCAGCAGCTTAACTAGCGGGGGAAACACCGGGGAGCTGTTTTTT. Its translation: CASSLTSGGNTGELFF.

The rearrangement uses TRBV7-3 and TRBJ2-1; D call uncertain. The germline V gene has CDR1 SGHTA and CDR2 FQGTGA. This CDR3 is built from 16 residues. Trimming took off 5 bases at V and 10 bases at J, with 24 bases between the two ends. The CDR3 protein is CASSQVPSQPAWEQFF. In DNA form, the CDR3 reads TGTGCCAGCAGCCAGGTCCCTTCCCAGCCGGCATGGGAGCAGTTCTTC. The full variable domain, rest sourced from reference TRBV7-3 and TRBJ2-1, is GAGVSQTPSNKVTEKGKYVELRCDPISGHTALYWYRQSLGQGPEFLIYFQGTGAADDSGLPNDRFFAVRPEGSVSTLKIQRTERGDSAVYLCASSQVPSQPAWEQFFGPGTRLTVL.

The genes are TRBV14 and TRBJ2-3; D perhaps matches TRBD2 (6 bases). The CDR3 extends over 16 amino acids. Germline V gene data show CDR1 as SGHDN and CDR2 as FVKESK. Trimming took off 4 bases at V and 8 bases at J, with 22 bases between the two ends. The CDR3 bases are TGTGCCAGCAGCCTATTAACGGGACTTGCCCCGAGTACGCAGTATTTT. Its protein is CASSLLTGLAPSTQYF.

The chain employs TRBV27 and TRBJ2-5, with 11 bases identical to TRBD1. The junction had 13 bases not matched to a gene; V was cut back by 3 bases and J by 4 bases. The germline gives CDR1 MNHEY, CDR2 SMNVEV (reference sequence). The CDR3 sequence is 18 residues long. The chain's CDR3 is CASSFLGDRGLERETQYF. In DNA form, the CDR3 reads TGTGCCAGCAGTTTCCTCGGGGACAGGGGGTTAGAGAGAGAGACCCAGTACTTC.